This T cell receptor (beta chain) is from a study of OX40 agonist ivuxolimab in advanced cancers. General study results and limits: Expanded clones belonging to CD8+ T cells outnumbered, on average, those of CD4+.

TCRdb's table, derived via immunoSEQ multiplex PCR, lists solely in-frame clones and lacks some. The sample has about 26,000 clones, more than 80% seen once; the top ten hold 34%. Details on this clone: As yet, its antigen is unknown.

This receptor was taken from an adult with an advanced solid tumor such as melanoma, head and neck, liver or kidney cancer. The sequenced sample was CD4+ or CD8+ T cells sorted from blood, obtained in a trial of the OX40 agonist ivuxolimab.

The CDR3, as DNA: TGTGCCAGCAGCTTAGTTACCGAAGCTTTCTTT. Protein: CASSLVTEAFF. J is TRBJ1-1 and V is TRBV11-1; no clear D. Germline values: CDR1 SGHAT, CDR2 FQDESV (reference sequence). The CDR3 contains 11 residues. The V end lost 1 base, the J end lost 8 bases, and 5 bases lay between the germline ends.